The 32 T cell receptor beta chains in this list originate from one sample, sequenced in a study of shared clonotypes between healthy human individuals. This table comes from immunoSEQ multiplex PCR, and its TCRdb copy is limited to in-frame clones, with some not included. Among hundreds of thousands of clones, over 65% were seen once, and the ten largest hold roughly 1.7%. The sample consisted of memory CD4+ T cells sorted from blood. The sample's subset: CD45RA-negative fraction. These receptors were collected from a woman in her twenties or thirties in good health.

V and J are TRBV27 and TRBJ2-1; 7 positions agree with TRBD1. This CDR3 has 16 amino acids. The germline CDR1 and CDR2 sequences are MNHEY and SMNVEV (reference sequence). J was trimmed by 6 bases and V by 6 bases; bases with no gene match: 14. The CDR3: CASRPGGHFNPNEQFF. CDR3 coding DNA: TGTGCCAGCAGACCAGGGGGACACTTCAACCCCAATGAGCAGTTCTTC.

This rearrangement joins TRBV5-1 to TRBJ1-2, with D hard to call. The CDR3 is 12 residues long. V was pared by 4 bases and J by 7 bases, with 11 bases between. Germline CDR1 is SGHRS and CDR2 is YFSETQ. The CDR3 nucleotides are TGCGCCAGCAGCAACAGTGGTGGTGGCTACACCTTC. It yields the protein CASSNSGGGYTF.

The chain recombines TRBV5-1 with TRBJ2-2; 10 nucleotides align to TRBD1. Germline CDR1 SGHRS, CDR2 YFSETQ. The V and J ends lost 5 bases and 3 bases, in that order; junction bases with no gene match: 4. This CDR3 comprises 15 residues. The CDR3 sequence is CASRSGQGYTGELFF. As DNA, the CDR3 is TGCGCCAGCAGGTCGGGACAGGGGTACACCGGGGAGCTGTTTTTT.

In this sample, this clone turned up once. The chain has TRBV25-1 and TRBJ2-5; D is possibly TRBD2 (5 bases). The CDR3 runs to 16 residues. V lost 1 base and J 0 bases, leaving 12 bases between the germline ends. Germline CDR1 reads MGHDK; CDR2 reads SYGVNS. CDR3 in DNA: TGTGCCAGCAGTGAATTGAGGGAAACACACCAAGAGACCCAGTACTTC. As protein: CASSELRETHQETQYF.

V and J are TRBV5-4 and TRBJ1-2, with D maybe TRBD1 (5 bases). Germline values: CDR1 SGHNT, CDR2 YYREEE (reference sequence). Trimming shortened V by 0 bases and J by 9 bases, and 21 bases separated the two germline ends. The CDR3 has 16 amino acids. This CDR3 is CASSLGGKATLTSYTF. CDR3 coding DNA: TGTGCCAGCAGCTTGGGGGGCAAAGCAACTCTTACTAGCTACACCTTC.

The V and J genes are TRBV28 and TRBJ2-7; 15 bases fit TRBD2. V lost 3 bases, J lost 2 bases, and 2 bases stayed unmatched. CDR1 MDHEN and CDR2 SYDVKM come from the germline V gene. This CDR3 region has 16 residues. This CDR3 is CASSFGLAGGPYEQYF. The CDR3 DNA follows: TGTGCCAGCAGTTTCGGACTAGCGGGAGGGCCCTACGAGCAGTACTTC.

CDR3 coding DNA: TGTGCCATCGGGGGACACAATAGCAATCAGCCCCAGCATTTT. Amino acids: CAIGGHNSNQPQHF. The chain has TRBV28 and TRBJ1-5; maybe TRBD1 (6 bases). The germline V gene encodes CDR1 MDHEN and CDR2 SYDVKM. The CDR3 runs to 14 residues. V was shortened by 10 bases and J by 0 bases, with 13 bases between the two germline ends.

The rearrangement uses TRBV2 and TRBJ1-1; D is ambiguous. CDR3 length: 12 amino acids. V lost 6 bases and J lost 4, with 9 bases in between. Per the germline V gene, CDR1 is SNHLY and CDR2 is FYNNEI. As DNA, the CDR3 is TGTGCCAGCAGCTACTGGCCCACTGAAGCTTTCTTT. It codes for CASSYWPTEAFF.

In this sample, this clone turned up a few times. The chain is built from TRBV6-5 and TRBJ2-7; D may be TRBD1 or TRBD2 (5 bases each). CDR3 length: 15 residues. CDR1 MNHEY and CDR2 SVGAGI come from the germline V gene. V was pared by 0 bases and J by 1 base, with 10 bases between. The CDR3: CASSYSGTASYEQYF. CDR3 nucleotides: TGTGCCAGCAGTTACTCGGGGACGGCTTCCTACGAGCAGTACTTC.

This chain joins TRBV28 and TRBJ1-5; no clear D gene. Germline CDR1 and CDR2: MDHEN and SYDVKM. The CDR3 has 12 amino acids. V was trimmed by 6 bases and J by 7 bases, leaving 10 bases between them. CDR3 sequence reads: CASRPQWQPQHF. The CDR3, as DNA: TGTGCCAGCAGACCACAGTGGCAGCCCCAGCATTTT.

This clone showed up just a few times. The CDR3 protein is CASSLTLAGGPHEQYF. The CDR3 bases are TGTGCCAGCAGTCTCACACTAGCGGGAGGGCCCCACGAGCAGTACTTC. The chain employs TRBV28 and TRBJ2-7; 13 positions match TRBD2. Germline lookup yields CDR1 MDHEN and CDR2 SYDVKM. The V segment lost 5 bases and the J segment 5 bases; nucleotides outside the gene matches: 9. The CDR3 spans 16 residues.

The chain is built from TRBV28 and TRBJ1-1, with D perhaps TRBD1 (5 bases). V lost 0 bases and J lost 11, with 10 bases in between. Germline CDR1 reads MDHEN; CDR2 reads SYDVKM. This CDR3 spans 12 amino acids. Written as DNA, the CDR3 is TGTGCCAGCAGTTTATGGGGGGAGTGGGCTTTCTTT. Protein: CASSLWGEWAFF.

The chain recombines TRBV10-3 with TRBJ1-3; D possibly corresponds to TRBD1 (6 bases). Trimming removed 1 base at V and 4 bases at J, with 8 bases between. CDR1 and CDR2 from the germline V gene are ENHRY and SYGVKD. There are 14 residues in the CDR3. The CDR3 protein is CAISELTGGNTIYF. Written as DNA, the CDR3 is TGTGCCATCAGTGAGTTGACAGGCGGAAACACCATATATTTT.

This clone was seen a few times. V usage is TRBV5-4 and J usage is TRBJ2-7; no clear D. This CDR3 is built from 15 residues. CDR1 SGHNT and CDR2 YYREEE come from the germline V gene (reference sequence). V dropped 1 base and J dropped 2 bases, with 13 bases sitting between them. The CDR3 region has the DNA TGTGCCAGCAGCTTGAGCCAGGACGAAACCTACGAGCAGTACTTC. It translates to CASSLSQDETYEQYF.

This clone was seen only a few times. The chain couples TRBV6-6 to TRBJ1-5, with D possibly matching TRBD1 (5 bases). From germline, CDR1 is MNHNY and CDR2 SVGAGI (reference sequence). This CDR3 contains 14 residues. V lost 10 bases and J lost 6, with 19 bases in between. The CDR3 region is CATFRGEVGQPQHF. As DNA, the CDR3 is TGTGCCACCTTCCGGGGGGAGGTCGGTCAGCCCCAGCATTTT.

The CDR3 sequence: CASSQDSGVKNEKLFF. In nucleotides, the CDR3 is TGTGCCAGCAGCCAAGACTCGGGAGTTAAAAATGAAAAACTGTTTTTT. V usage is TRBV4-2 and J usage is TRBJ1-4; no reliable D call. The V end lost 0 bases, the J end lost 5 bases, and 13 bases lay between the germline ends. CDR3 length: 16 residues. Germline values: CDR1 LGHNA, CDR2 YNFKEQ.

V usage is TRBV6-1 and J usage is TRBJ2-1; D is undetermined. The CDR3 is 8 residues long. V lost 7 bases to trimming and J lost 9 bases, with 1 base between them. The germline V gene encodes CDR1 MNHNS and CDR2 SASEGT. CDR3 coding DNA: TGTGCCAGCACTGAGCAGTTCTTC. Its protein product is CASTEQFF.

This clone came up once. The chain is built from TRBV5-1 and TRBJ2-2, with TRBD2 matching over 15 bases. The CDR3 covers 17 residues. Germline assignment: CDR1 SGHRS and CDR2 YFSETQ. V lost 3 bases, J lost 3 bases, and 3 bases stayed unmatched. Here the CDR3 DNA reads TGCGCCAGCAGCTCGGGACTAGCGGGAGGTTACACCGGGGAGCTGTTTTTT. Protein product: CASSSGLAGGYTGELFF.

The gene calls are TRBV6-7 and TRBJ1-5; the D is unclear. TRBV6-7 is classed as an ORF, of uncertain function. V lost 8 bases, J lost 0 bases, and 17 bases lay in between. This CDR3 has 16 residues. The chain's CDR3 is CASPLYDYTSNQPQHF. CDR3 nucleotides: TGTGCCAGCCCTTTGTATGATTATACTAGCAATCAGCCCCAGCATTTT.

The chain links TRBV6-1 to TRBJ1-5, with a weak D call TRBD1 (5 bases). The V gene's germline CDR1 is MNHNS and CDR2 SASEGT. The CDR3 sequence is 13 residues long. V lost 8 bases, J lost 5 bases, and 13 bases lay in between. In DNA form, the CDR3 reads TGTGCCAGCGTTCTACAGGCCTATCAGCCCCAGCATTTT. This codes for CASVLQAYQPQHF.

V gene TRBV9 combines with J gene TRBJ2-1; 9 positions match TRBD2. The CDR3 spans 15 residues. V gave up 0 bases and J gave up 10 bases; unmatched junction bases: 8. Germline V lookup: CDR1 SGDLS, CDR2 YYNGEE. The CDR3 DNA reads TGTGCCAGCAGCGTAGAGGGACTAGCTACACGGGAGCAGTTCTTC. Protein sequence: CASSVEGLATREQFF.

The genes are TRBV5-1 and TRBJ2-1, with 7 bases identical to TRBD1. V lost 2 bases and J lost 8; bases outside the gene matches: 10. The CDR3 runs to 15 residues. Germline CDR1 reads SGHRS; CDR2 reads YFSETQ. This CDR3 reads CASSLGQDDFDEQFF. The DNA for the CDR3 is TGCGCCAGCAGCTTAGGACAGGACGACTTCGATGAGCAGTTCTTC.

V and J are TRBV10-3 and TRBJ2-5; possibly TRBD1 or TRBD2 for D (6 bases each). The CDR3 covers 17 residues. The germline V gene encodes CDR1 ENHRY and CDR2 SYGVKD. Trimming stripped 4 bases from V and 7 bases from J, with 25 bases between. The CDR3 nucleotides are TGTGCCATCAGTGGGGAGGATGGGGGGCGCGGAGTTCGGACCCAGTACTTC. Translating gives CAISGEDGGRGVRTQYF.

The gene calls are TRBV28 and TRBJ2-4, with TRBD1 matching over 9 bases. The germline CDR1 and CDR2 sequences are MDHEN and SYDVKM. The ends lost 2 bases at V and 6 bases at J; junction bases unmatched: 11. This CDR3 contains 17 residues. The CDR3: CASSLGPTGGYRNIQYF. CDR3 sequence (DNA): TGTGCCAGCAGTTTAGGTCCCACAGGGGGCTATAGAAACATTCAGTACTTC.

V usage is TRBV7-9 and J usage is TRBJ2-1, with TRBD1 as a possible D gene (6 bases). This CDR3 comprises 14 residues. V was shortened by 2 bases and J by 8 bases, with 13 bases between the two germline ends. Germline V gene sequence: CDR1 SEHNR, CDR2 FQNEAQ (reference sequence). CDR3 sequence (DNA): TGTGCCAGCAGCTTACACAGGGATCGCGATGAGCAGTTCTTC. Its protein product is CASSLHRDRDEQFF.

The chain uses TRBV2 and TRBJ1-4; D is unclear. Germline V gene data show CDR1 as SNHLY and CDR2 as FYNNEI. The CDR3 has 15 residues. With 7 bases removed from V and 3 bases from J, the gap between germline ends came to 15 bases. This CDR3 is CASTWQVQANEKLFF. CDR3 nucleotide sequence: TGTGCCAGCACCTGGCAGGTCCAGGCTAATGAAAAACTGTTTTTT.

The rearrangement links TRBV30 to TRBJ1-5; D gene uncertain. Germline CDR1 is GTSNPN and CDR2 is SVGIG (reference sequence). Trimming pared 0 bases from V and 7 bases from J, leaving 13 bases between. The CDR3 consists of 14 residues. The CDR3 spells CAWSVVGYSQPQHF. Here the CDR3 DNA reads TGTGCCTGGAGTGTAGTCGGCTACTCCCAGCCCCAGCATTTT.

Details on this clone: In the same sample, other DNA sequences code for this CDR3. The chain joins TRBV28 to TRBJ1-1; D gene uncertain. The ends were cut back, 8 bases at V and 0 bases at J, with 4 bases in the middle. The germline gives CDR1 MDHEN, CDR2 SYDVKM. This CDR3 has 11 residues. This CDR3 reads CASYMNTEAFF. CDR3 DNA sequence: TGTGCCAGCTACATGAACACTGAAGCTTTCTTT.

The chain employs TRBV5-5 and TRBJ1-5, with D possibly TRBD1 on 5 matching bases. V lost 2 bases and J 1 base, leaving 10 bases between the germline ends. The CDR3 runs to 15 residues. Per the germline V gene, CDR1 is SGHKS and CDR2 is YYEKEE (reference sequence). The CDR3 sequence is CASSFGAPSNQPQHF. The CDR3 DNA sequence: TGTGCCAGCAGCTTCGGGGCACCGAGCAATCAGCCCCAGCATTTT. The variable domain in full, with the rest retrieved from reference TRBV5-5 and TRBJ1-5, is DAGVTQSPTHLIKTRGQQVTLRCSPISGHKSVSWYQQVLGQGPQFIFQYYEKEERGRGNFPDRFSARQFPNYSSELNVNALLLGDSALYLCASSFGAPSNQPQHFGDGTRLSIL.

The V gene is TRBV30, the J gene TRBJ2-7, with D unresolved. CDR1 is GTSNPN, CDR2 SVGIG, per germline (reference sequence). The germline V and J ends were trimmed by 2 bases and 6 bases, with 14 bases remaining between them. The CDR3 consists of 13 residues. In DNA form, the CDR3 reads TGTGCCTGGAGTCTCGAATTCTTCTGCGAGCAGTACTTC. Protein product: CAWSLEFFCEQYF.

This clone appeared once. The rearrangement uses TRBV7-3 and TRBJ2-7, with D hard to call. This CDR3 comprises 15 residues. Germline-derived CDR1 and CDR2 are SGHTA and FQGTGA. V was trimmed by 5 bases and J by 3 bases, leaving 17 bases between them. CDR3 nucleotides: TGTGCCAGCAGCCGGAATGCGGCTAACCTCTACGAGCAGTACTTC. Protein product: CASSRNAANLYEQYF.

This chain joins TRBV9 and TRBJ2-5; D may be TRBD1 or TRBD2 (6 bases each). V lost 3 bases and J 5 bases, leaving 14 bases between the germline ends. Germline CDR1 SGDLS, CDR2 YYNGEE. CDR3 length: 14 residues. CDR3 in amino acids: CASSGDWGQETQYF. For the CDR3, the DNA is TGTGCCAGCAGCGGGGACTGGGGGCAGGAGACCCAGTACTTC.